This T cell receptor beta chain was identified in a study of T cell responses to AZD1222 COVID-19 vaccine. Clones were read by immunoSEQ multiplex PCR, and TCRdb kept only the in-frame ones, dropping some. The sample lists under 110,000 clones, more than 70% occurring once. This clonotype was sampled from an adult who received the AZD1222 COVID-19 vaccine. Material: peripheral blood, obtained 28 days after the second AZD1222 dose.

This chain's CDR3 is CASSPRGGPRTNEKLFF. The DNA for the CDR3 is TGTGCCAGCAGCCCCCGTGGGGGGCCCAGAACTAATGAAAAACTGTTTTTT. The rearrangement uses TRBV9 and TRBJ1-4; possibly TRBD1 for D (6 bases). Trimming stripped 4 bases from V and 1 base from J, with 17 bases between. Germline V gene data show CDR1 as SGDLS and CDR2 as YYNGEE. This CDR3 is 17 amino acids long.